This T cell receptor (beta chain) was identified in a study of CD8 T cells in ankylosing spondylitis (dated by TCRdb to about 2017). About the study as a whole: The study profiled T cell receptor beta repertoires in healthy donors and ankylosing spondylitis patients to find disease-linked TCR variants. The full study cohort comprised some 27 ankylosing spondylitis patients and approximately 100 healthy donors. Peripheral blood samples were taken, and synovial fluid was additionally collected from ankylosing spondylitis patients.

Summary of the overall study and its limitations: The disease-linked clones were reported to be significantly enriched in matched synovial fluid samples from ankylosing spondylitis patients. The disease-linked clones showed a CD8+ phenotype and occurred at relatively low frequencies in peripheral blood. Blood from ankylosing spondylitis patients appeared to be characterized by a TCR beta motif composed of eight or nine highly homologous amino acid variants. Some TCR beta motif variants had previously been reported in synovial fluid and blood of reactive arthritis patients, which suggested common disease-initiation mechanisms.

The cysteine opens and the phenylalanine closes a CDR3 of 14 amino acids. CDR3 DNA only is kept here, 42 bases in frame from base 1. CDR1 and CDR2 are drawn from the germline V gene: SGDLS, YYNGEE. Deletion took 3 bases off V and 5 bases off J, with a span of 14 bases between the germline ends. The sample holds many counts of this clonotype. The antigen it binds to is not known. Base qualities were left out, and no much larger clone turns up one base away. The run used an Illumina HiSeq 2500. Quantitative 5'-RACE with molecular barcodes was used to prepare TCR beta libraries. Per the source publication's procedure: To identify disease-linked TCR variants, a new computational method was used, one built on a probabilistic model of VDJ rearrangement. Through fastp at Q25 and MiXCR, TCRdb rebuilt clones from the public reads, retaining in-frame beta chains. Each record represents a unique CDR3 protein, reported with the most common genes and DNA among its rows. These V and J calls derive from TCRdb rather than the authors' analysis. The sample includes fewer than 250,000 distinct CDR3 sequences, with around 19% observed a single time. 42% of the sample is in the top ten clones.

Specimen: blood, either unsorted or a sorted T cell fraction (not recorded which). This chain is built from TRBV9 and TRBJ1-2, and TRBD1 may be the D gene, going by 6 matching bases. The source is a male donor with ankylosing spondylitis. The CDR3 sequence is CASSGQVYTYGYTF. The nucleotide sequence is given as TGTGCCAGCAGCGGACAGGTCTATACTTATGGCTACACCTTC.